This T cell receptor beta chain was identified in a study of T cells in Graves' hyperthyroidism and ophthalmopathy. At the level of the study: Peripheral blood was taken when the disease was first diagnosed, before any treatment began.

Using RNA transcripts as the source, TCR beta CDR3 regions were amplified. An initial round of RT-PCR targeting the TCR CDR3 relied on the HTBI primer set. TCRdb called the multiplex PCR reads again in MiXCR, with one record for every CDR3 protein. The data hold about 380,000 distinct CDR3 sequences, with roughly 13% observed a single time. This clonotype showed up many times. Not enrolled were patients with uncontrolled infection, other autoimmune disease, pregnancy or lactation. The germline V and J ends were trimmed by 4 bases and 0 bases, with 14 bases remaining between them. Per the germline V gene, CDR1 is SGHRS and CDR2 is YFSETQ. This CDR3 region has 15 residues.

This chain joins TRBV5-1 and TRBJ2-7; D is unresolved. Source material: blood. This receptor was identified in an older woman with Graves' hyperthyroidism. CDR3 sequence reads: CASSTGPMSSYEQYF. As DNA, the CDR3 is TGCGCCAGCAGCACTGGACCGATGAGCTCCTACGAGCAGTACTTC.